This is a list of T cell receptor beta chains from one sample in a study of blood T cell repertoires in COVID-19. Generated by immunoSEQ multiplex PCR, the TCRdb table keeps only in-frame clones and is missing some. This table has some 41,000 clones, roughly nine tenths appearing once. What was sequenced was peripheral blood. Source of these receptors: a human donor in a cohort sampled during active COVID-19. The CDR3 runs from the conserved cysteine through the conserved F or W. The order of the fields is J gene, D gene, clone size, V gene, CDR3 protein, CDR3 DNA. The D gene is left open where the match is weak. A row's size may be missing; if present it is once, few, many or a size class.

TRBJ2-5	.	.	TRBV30	CAWRAPGEETQYF	TGTGCCTGGAGAGCCCCGGGGGAAGAGACCCAGTACTTC
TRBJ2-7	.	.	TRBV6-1	CASSEVGDEQYF	TGTGCCAGCAGTGAGGTAGGGGACGAGCAGTACTTC
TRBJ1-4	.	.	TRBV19	CASSIDGDANEKLFF	TGTGCCAGTAGTATAGACGGGGATGCTAATGAAAAACTGTTTTTT
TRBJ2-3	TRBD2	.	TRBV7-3	CASSPGGGAADTQYF	TGTGCCAGCAGCCCGGGCGGGGGGGCCGCAGATACGCAGTATTTT
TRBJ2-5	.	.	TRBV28	CASSLRSQETQYF	TGTGCCAGCAGTTTACGCAGTCAAGAGACCCAGTACTTC
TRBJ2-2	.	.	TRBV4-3	CASSQANGELFF	TGCGCCAGCAGCCAAGCCAACGGGGAGCTGTTTTTT
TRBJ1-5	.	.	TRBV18	CASSPWPSDQPQHF	TGTGCCAGCTCACCCTGGCCATCCGATCAGCCCCAGCATTTT
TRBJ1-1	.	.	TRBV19	CASSRNNRNTEAFF	TGTGCCAGTAGTAGAAATAATAGGAACACTGAAGCTTTCTTT
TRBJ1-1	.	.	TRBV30	CAWRYDGALSEAFF	TGTGCCTGGAGGTATGATGGGGCTCTCTCTGAAGCTTTCTTT
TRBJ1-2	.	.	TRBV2	CASSEFAFGPNYGYTF	TGTGCCAGCAGTGAATTTGCGTTCGGTCCTAACTATGGCTACACCTTC
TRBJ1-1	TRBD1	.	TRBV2	CASNSGQMNTEAFF	TGTGCCAGCAACTCGGGACAGATGAACACTGAAGCTTTCTTT
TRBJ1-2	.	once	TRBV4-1	CASSQDGAGGGYTF	TGCGCCAGCAGCCAAGATGGGGCAGGCGGCGGCTACACCTTC